The present TCR beta chain was sequenced within a study of shared clonotypes between healthy human individuals. Overall study context: Participating donors consisted of a couple of women and three men aged 18 to 49.

CDR3 size: 15 residues. Germline CDR1 WNHNN, CDR2 SYGVQD (reference sequence). Deletions cut 3 bases from V and 1 base from J, with 11 bases between. Libraries were prepared by immunoSEQ multiplex PCR; TCRdb keeps only in-frame clonotypes and omits some of them. The table records some 2 million clones, approximately 95% of them present only once. Positively selected for CCR7, the CD45RO-negative cells used as naive CD8 cells excluded terminally differentiated effector memory CD45RA+ cells. The sample was naive CD8+ T cells sorted from blood. This chain connects TRBV10-1 to TRBJ2-3; TRBD1 is a possible D gene (5 bases). The receptor was isolated from a man between 18 and 35 years old in good health. The CDR3 sequence is CASSEGVFGTDTQYF. For the CDR3, the DNA is TGCGCCAGCAGTGAAGGGGTGTTCGGCACAGATACGCAGTATTTT.